The clone carrying this TCR beta chain was detected only a few times. The antigen is undetermined. This entry belongs to a study of T cells in Graves' hyperthyroidism and ophthalmopathy. At the level of the study: Peripheral blood was taken when the disease was first diagnosed, before any treatment began. Study conclusions and caveats: Most clonotypes that expanded in the thyroid above 0.001 also showed up in blood.

Hyperthyroidism of Graves' type that showed no ophthalmopathy progression within 18 months was stable. Fresh peripheral blood, 8 to 10 ml of it, supplied the PBMCs. Using RNA transcripts as the source, TCR beta CDR3 regions were amplified. Initially, a first-round RT-PCR of the TCR CDR3 employed the HTBI primer set. MiXCR was run by TCRdb on the multiplex PCR reads, yielding one entry per CDR3 protein. The sample records hundreds of thousands of distinct CDR3 sequences, 12% to 15% being singletons. CDR3 size: 18 residues. V gave up 0 bases and J gave up 3 bases; unmatched junction bases: 11. Germline loops: CDR1 SGHNT, CDR2 YENEEA.

The chain is built from TRBV11-3 and TRBJ2-7; 10 bases match TRBD2. This TCR was sampled from a woman aged 18-29 years with Graves' hyperthyroidism. Sequenced: blood. CDR3 sequence (DNA): TGTGCCAGCAGCTTAGATCAGATCGGGTCTAGCGGGAGCTACGAGCAGTACTTC. Translating gives CASSLDQIGSSGSYEQYF.